This T cell receptor beta chain was identified in a study of regulatory T cells in long-lasting Graves disease. Whole-study findings and limits: Persistent Graves' cases showed lower TCR diversity than newly diagnosed cases. A limited number of samples was an acknowledged limitation.

Indicated time point: newly diagnosed GD, antithyroid drugs for less than 3 months. The TCR library was made from RNA that had been extracted from PBMCs in TRIzol. The sample holds a few counts of this clonotype. Its antigen remains unidentified. iRepertoire HTBI primers and Arm-PCR of CDR3 regions built TCR beta libraries. From the multiplex PCR reads, TCRdb called clonotypes with MiXCR, one entry per CDR3 protein. The table shows 400,000 to 500,000 distinct CDR3 sequences, with roughly 15% occurring only once. Germline CDR1 reads SEHNR; CDR2 reads FQNEAQ (reference sequence). Losses at the gene ends were 4 bases for V and 3 bases for J; bases not matched to a gene: 3. The CDR3 covers 14 residues. These data also featured in a second study, about T cells in Graves' hyperthyroidism and ophthalmopathy. That paper notes: Patients between 18 and 65 years old had hyperthyroidism, newly diagnosed and lasting under 2 months. The HTBI primer set was used in a first-round RT-PCR of the TCR CDR3.

This sample comprised peripheral blood mononuclear cells (PBMCs), obtained at new diagnosis, from a patient treated with antithyroid drugs. This sequence originates from a woman aged 18-35 years with Graves disease. The genes are TRBV7-9 and TRBJ2-5; 9 bases line up with TRBD1. The CDR3 nucleotides read TGTGCCAGCAGCTCTGGGGACAGGGAAGAGACCCAGTACTTC. Translated, it gives CASSSGDREETQYF.